The 32 T cell receptor beta chains given below trace back to one sample, sequenced in a study of control samples from healthy donors and cancer patients. Assay used: immunoSEQ multiplex PCR; TCRdb lists only in-frame clones, some missing. The data show 200,000 to 250,000 clones, about 95% seen once. Sequenced input: blood. Source of these receptors: a man aged 45-60 years in good health.

J is TRBJ2-1 and V is TRBV6-5; D perhaps matches TRBD1 (6 bases). From germline, CDR1 is MNHEY and CDR2 SVGAGI. The CDR3 has 15 residues. Between the trimmed V and J ends, which lost 5 bases and 6 bases, there was a span of 17 bases. The CDR3 DNA is TGTGCCAGCAGTACGAACAGGGATAGGGGCAATGAGCAGTTCTTC. This codes for CASSTNRDRGNEQFF.

This chain uses TRBV6-4 with TRBJ2-5, with TRBD2 as a possible D gene (5 bases). The CDR3 length is 11 residues. Trimming took off 4 bases at V and 6 bases at J, with 6 bases between the two ends. Germline CDR1 reads MRHNA; CDR2 reads SNTAGT. CDR3 bases: TGTGCCAGCAGTGGGAGGAAGACCCAGTACTTC. This sequence encodes CASSGRKTQYF.

CDR3 loop: CASSIGSNEKLFF. CDR3 coding DNA: TGCGCCAGCAGCATAGGATCGAATGAAAAACTGTTTTTT. The chain is built from TRBV5-1 and TRBJ1-4; D call uncertain. CDR3 length: 13 residues. Germline V gives CDR1 SGHRS, CDR2 YFSETQ. Between the trimmed V and J ends, which lost 4 bases and 5 bases, there was a span of 9 bases.

This sequence joins TRBV5-1 and TRBJ2-2, with D hard to call. V was trimmed by 4 bases and J by 6 bases, leaving 10 bases between them. The CDR3 runs to 13 residues. Germline V lookup: CDR1 SGHRS, CDR2 YFSETQ. CDR3 nucleotide sequence: TGCGCCAGCAGCGGTACTGGGGCCGGGGAGCTGTTTTTT. As protein: CASSGTGAGELFF. The variable domain in full, completed from reference TRBV5-1 and TRBJ2-2, reads KAGVTQTPRYLIKTRGQQVTLSCSPISGHRSVSWYQQTPGQGLQFLFEYFSETQRNKGNFPGRFSGRQFSNSRSEMNVSTLELGDSALYLCASSGTGAGELFFGEGSRLTVL.

The V call is TRBV24-1, the J call TRBJ2-3, with D possibly TRBD2 on 6 matching bases. Germline V gene sequence: CDR1 KGHDR, CDR2 SFDVKD. V was trimmed by 3 bases and J by 0 bases, leaving 9 bases between them. The CDR3 extends over 15 amino acids. CDR3 protein: CATSDRGTSTDTQYF. The CDR3 DNA follows: TGTGCCACCAGTGATAGAGGGACTAGCACAGATACGCAGTATTTT.

The chain carries TRBV6-8 and TRBJ2-5; either TRBD1 or TRBD2 may fit D (5 bases each). The germline V gene encodes CDR1 MNHGY and CDR2 SAAAGT. Trimming left V 6 bases short and J 0 bases short, with 8 bases between. The CDR3 sequence is 13 residues long. DNA for the CDR3: TGTGCCAGCAGGCAGGGAGACCAAGAGACCCAGTACTTC. Translation gives CASRQGDQETQYF.

This chain uses TRBV5-8 with TRBJ1-4; TRBD1 agrees at 9 bases. Per the germline V gene, CDR1 is SGHTS and CDR2 is YDEGEE. The ends lost 3 bases at V and 10 bases at J; junction bases unmatched: 10. The CDR3 sequence is 15 residues long. The CDR3 protein is CASSSPGTGISKLFF. DNA of the CDR3: TGTGCCAGCAGCTCGCCCGGGACAGGGATATCAAAACTGTTTTTT. Full variable domain (remainder filled in from reference TRBV5-8 and TRBJ1-4): EAGVTQSPTHLIKTRGQQATLRCSPISGHTSVYWYQQALGLGLQFLLWYDEGEERNRGNFPPRFSGRQFPNYSSELNVNALELEDSALYLCASSSPGTGISKLFFGSGTQLSVL.

The V call is TRBV27, the J call TRBJ1-4; a possible D gene is TRBD1 (6 bases). The germline CDR1 and CDR2 sequences are MNHEY and SMNVEV (reference sequence). Trimming shortened V by 6 bases and J by 7 bases, and 24 bases separated the two germline ends. This CDR3 has 17 amino acids. The CDR3 DNA reads TGTGCCAGCAGGGGGGAACAGGGAATAACGGCGAGTGAAAAACTGTTTTTT. As protein: CASRGEQGITASEKLFF.

The chain has TRBV11-2 and TRBJ1-1; no clear D. Looked up from germline, CDR1 is SGHAT and CDR2 is FQNNGV. The CDR3 extends over 13 amino acids. Deletions cut 0 bases from V and 3 bases from J, with 5 bases between. CDR3 region: CASSLDLDTEAFF. The CDR3 region has the DNA TGTGCCAGCAGCTTAGATTTGGACACTGAAGCTTTCTTT.

The chain combines TRBV2 with TRBJ1-1; a possible D gene is TRBD1 (5 bases). The CDR3 is 13 residues long. Per the germline V gene, CDR1 is SNHLY and CDR2 is FYNNEI. V lost 4 bases and J lost 1, with 7 bases in between. The CDR3 bases are TGTGCCAGCAGTGTCGGGGGGAACACTGAAGCTTTCTTT. It translates to CASSVGGNTEAFF.

The chain couples TRBV2 to TRBJ1-2, with 8 bases fitting TRBD1. CDR1 and CDR2 from the germline V gene are SNHLY and FYNNEI. The CDR3 loop spans 14 amino acids. Trimming at V came to 7 bases and at J to 4 bases, leaving 8 bases not matched to a gene. The CDR3 reads CASNPTGTGYGYTF. In nucleotides, the CDR3 is TGTGCCAGCAACCCGACCGGGACAGGCTATGGCTACACCTTC.

This clone occurred once. The chain couples TRBV11-2 to TRBJ1-1; possible D gene TRBD1, 5 bases. Germline loops: CDR1 SGHAT, CDR2 FQNNGV. The germline V and J ends were trimmed by 1 base and 5 bases, with 11 bases remaining between them. The CDR3 sequence is 14 residues long. CDR3 DNA sequence: TGTGCCAGCAGCTTAGGGTTAGGACAAACTGAAGCTTTCTTT. Protein product: CASSLGLGQTEAFF.

This clone was observed once. The chain uses TRBV19 and TRBJ1-5; tentatively, D is TRBD1 (6 bases). Germline V lookup: CDR1 LNHDA, CDR2 SQIVND (reference sequence). Deletions cut 1 base from V and 3 bases from J, with 19 bases between. The CDR3 has 18 amino acids. The CDR3 nucleotides are TGTGCCAGTAGTATAGCCCGGGGGGCACCTGAGTTCAATCAGCCCCAGCATTTT. As protein: CASSIARGAPEFNQPQHF.

The V and J genes are TRBV18 and TRBJ1-1; 7 positions agree with TRBD1. Germline V gene sequence: CDR1 KGHSH, CDR2 LQKENI. V was clipped by 3 bases and J by 4 bases; unmatched bases: 14. The CDR3 loop spans 17 amino acids. The CDR3 DNA reads as TGTGCCAGCTCACCCCTTGCGCGAGCGGGACAGTCCACTGAAGCTTTCTTT. Translating gives CASSPLARAGQSTEAFF.

V gene TRBV7-9 combines with J gene TRBJ2-7; D not resolved. This CDR3 is built from 15 residues. CDR1 and CDR2 (germline): SEHNR, FQNEAQ (reference sequence). Trimming took 5 bases from V and 7 from J, leaving 21 bases between them. The CDR3 DNA follows: TGTGCCAGCAGCGCAAGAGTGGGCGGCATTGAAGAGCAGTACTTC. Its translation: CASSARVGGIEEQYF.

V usage is TRBV5-6 and J usage is TRBJ2-1; D may be TRBD1 (5 bases). Trimming removed 2 bases at V and 0 bases at J, with 9 bases between. The CDR3 consists of 15 residues. CDR1 and CDR2 from the germline V gene are SGHDT and YYEEEE. Written as DNA, the CDR3 is TGTGCCAGCAGCTTCTACAGGTTCTCCTACAATGAGCAGTTCTTC. Protein: CASSFYRFSYNEQFF.

This clone was seen only once. The rearrangement links TRBV5-8 to TRBJ1-5; D possibly corresponds to TRBD1 (6 bases). The CDR3 loop spans 15 amino acids. The V gene lost 0 bases and the J gene lost 1 base, with 8 bases spanning the gap. Germline-derived CDR1 and CDR2 are SGHTS and YDEGEE. CDR3 nucleotide sequence: TGTGCCAGCAGCTTGGGACAGGAGAGCAATCAGCCCCAGCATTTT. This translates into CASSLGQESNQPQHF. The full variable domain, with the rest looked up from reference TRBV5-8 and TRBJ1-5, is EAGVTQSPTHLIKTRGQQATLRCSPISGHTSVYWYQQALGLGLQFLLWYDEGEERNRGNFPPRFSGRQFPNYSSELNVNALELEDSALYLCASSLGQESNQPQHFGDGTRLSIL.

The V call is TRBV6-6, the J call TRBJ1-5, with D uncertain. V was cut by 7 bases and J by 5 bases, with 18 bases left in between. Germline lookup yields CDR1 MNHNY and CDR2 SVGAGI (reference sequence). The CDR3 covers 15 residues. In DNA form, the CDR3 reads TGTGCCAGCACCCAACAGAGAACAGTCTATCAGCCCCAGCATTTT. It is translated as CASTQQRTVYQPQHF.

V and J are TRBV5-1 and TRBJ1-4, with 8 positions matching TRBD1. The CDR3 sequence is 15 residues long. J was trimmed by 8 bases and V by 3 bases; bases with no gene match: 9. Germline V gene sequence: CDR1 SGHRS, CDR2 YFSETQ. Here the CDR3 DNA reads TGCGCCAGCAGCTCCGACAGGGGAATTCGGGAAAAACTGTTTTTT. It translates to CASSSDRGIREKLFF.

CDR3 DNA: TGTGCCAGTAGTATCGGGCAAAACACTGAAGCTTTCTTT. Amino acid sequence: CASSIGQNTEAFF. V gene TRBV19 combines with J gene TRBJ1-1; D not certain. Per the germline V gene, CDR1 is LNHDA and CDR2 is SQIVND (reference sequence). V was shortened by 3 bases and J by 2 bases, with 7 bases between the two germline ends. This CDR3 has 13 amino acids.

The chain has TRBV18 and TRBJ2-5, with D uncertain. CDR3 size: 14 residues. V was cut by 5 bases and J by 5 bases, with 15 bases left in between. Germline CDR1 KGHSH, CDR2 LQKENI. The CDR3 reads CASSANWQGETQYF. The DNA for the CDR3 is TGTGCCAGCTCAGCTAATTGGCAAGGGGAGACCCAGTACTTC.

The chain couples TRBV10-3 to TRBJ2-3; tentatively, D is TRBD1 or TRBD2 (6 bases each). Trimming pared 3 bases from V and 3 bases from J, leaving 13 bases between. From germline, CDR1 is ENHRY and CDR2 SYGVKD. The CDR3 is 15 amino acids. For the CDR3, the DNA is TGTGCCATCAGTGACCGGAGGGGGGTTACAGATACGCAGTATTTT. Its translation is CAISDRRGVTDTQYF.

The J gene is TRBJ2-2, the V gene TRBV4-3; D is perhaps TRBD2 (6 bases). CDR1 is LGHNA, CDR2 YSLEER, per germline. This CDR3 has 16 amino acids. V lost 0 bases and J lost 6, with 14 bases in between. CDR3 sequence: CASSQEGRGFPGELFF. The CDR3 nucleotides read TGCGCCAGCAGCCAAGAAGGTCGGGGGTTTCCCGGGGAGCTGTTTTTT.

J is TRBJ2-7 and V is TRBV7-2; perhaps TRBD2 as D (7 bases). CDR3 length: 15 residues. V lost 5 bases, J lost 0 bases, and 14 bases lay in between. Germline-derived CDR1 and CDR2 are SGHTA and FQGNSA. The CDR3 protein is CASSPKGGSSYEQYF. DNA of the CDR3: TGTGCCAGCAGCCCTAAGGGGGGGAGCTCCTACGAGCAGTACTTC.

In nucleotides, the CDR3 is TGTGCCAGCAGTTATCAGGGCGAGGATCAGCCCCAGCATTTT. This codes for CASSYQGEDQPQHF. The chain links TRBV6-6 to TRBJ1-5; tentative D call: TRBD1 (5 bases). Germline CDR1 and CDR2: MNHNY and SVGAGI (reference sequence). Between the trimmed V and J ends, which lost 3 bases and 5 bases, there was a span of 11 bases. The CDR3 runs to 14 residues.

The rearrangement uses TRBV14 and TRBJ2-1; possible D gene TRBD2, 5 bases. Trimming cost V 0 bases and J 0 bases, with 9 bases left between them. Germline lookup yields CDR1 SGHDN and CDR2 FVKESK. This CDR3 is built from 16 residues. CDR3 sequence reads: CASSQDPADSYNEQFF. For the CDR3, the DNA is TGTGCCAGCAGCCAAGATCCAGCGGACTCCTACAATGAGCAGTTCTTC.

This sequence joins TRBV11-2 and TRBJ2-5; D is uncertain. Germline lookup yields CDR1 SGHAT and CDR2 FQNNGV. V shed 5 bases and J shed 5 bases, with 12 bases lying between them. The CDR3 length is 13 residues. CDR3 coding DNA: TGTGCCAGCAGCACCGACCGGTGGGAGACCCAGTACTTC. Translation gives CASSTDRWETQYF. Supplemented by reference TRBV11-2 and TRBJ2-5, the full variable domain reads EAGVAQSPRYKIIEKRQSVAFWCNPISGHATLYWYQQILGQGPKLLIQFQNNGVVDDSQLPKDRFSAERLKGVDSTLKIQPAKLEDSAVYLCASSTDRWETQYFGPGTRLLVL.

The V call is TRBV5-1, the J call TRBJ1-1, with D possibly TRBD1 on 6 matching bases. Trimming stripped 4 bases from V and 6 bases from J, with 16 bases between. The CDR3 loop spans 14 amino acids. Germline V gene sequence: CDR1 SGHRS, CDR2 YFSETQ. In nucleotides, the CDR3 is TGCGCCAGCAGCGTCGACCTACAGGGATCTGAAGCTTTCTTT. Translated: CASSVDLQGSEAFF. The full variable domain, with the rest looked up from reference TRBV5-1 and TRBJ1-1, is KAGVTQTPRYLIKTRGQQVTLSCSPISGHRSVSWYQQTPGQGLQFLFEYFSETQRNKGNFPGRFSGRQFSNSRSEMNVSTLELGDSALYLCASSVDLQGSEAFFGQGTRLTVV.

The genes are TRBV5-4 and TRBJ1-2; D is ambiguous. Germline V gene lookup returns CDR1 SGHNT and CDR2 YYREEE (reference sequence). The CDR3 has 15 amino acids. The V end was cut by 1 base, the J end by 4 bases, with 14 bases between. CDR3 region: CASSLKMGVSYGYTF. CDR3 nucleotide sequence: TGTGCCAGCAGCTTGAAAATGGGAGTCAGCTATGGCTACACCTTC. The whole variable domain, remainder taken from reference TRBV5-4 and TRBJ1-2, is ETGVTQSPTHLIKTRGQQVTLRCSSQSGHNTVSWYQQALGQGPQFIFQYYREEENGRGNFPPRFSGLQFPNYSSELNVNALELDDSALYLCASSLKMGVSYGYTFGSGTRLTVV.

V is TRBV6-1 and J is TRBJ1-2; D gene unclear. The V end lost 0 bases, the J end lost 4 bases, and 12 bases lay between the germline ends. Germline V CDR1 and CDR2: MNHNS, SASEGT. The CDR3 has 15 amino acids. The CDR3: CASSEAASELYGYTF. CDR3 sequence (DNA): TGTGCCAGCAGTGAAGCAGCGAGTGAACTCTATGGCTACACCTTC.

V usage is TRBV18 and J usage is TRBJ1-2; 8 nucleotides align to TRBD1. The CDR3 covers 16 residues. The trim removed 3 bases at V and 4 bases at J, leaving 10 bases unmatched. CDR1 and CDR2 from the germline V gene are KGHSH and LQKENI. The CDR3 sequence: CASSPRTGWEPYGYTF. The CDR3 nucleotides are TGTGCCAGCTCACCCCGGACAGGGTGGGAACCCTATGGCTACACCTTC.

V is TRBV5-1 and J is TRBJ2-5; 8 nucleotides match TRBD2. Germline trimming cut 0 bases from V and 4 bases from J; bases unmatched to any gene: 8. CDR3 length equals 16 residues. Germline CDR1 and CDR2: SGHRS and YFSETQ. The CDR3 nucleotides are TGCGCCAGCAGCTTGGCCGGGGGGGCCTTGAGAGAGACCCAGTACTTC. Its translation: CASSLAGGALRETQYF. The complete variable domain, with remaining parts taken from reference TRBV5-1 and TRBJ2-5, reads KAGVTQTPRYLIKTRGQQVTLSCSPISGHRSVSWYQQTPGQGLQFLFEYFSETQRNKGNFPGRFSGRQFSNSRSEMNVSTLELGDSALYLCASSLAGGALRETQYFGPGTRLLVL.